A selection of T cell receptor beta chains follows, all from one sample in a study of blood T cells in healthy people across ages. TCRdb re-analysed the 5' RACE reads in MiXCR, keeping a single row per CDR3 protein. Here the sample spans about 930,000 distinct CDR3 sequences, approximately 32% being singletons. The same specimen was also included in a second study, on T cells of mothers and their children.

The source material was blood. The receptors originated from a woman aged 40 to 50 in good health. Both conserved end residues are part of each CDR3. A D gene is named only where the DNA matches it firmly. Rows give clone size only sometimes, using once, few, many, or a class for an expanded clone.

CDR3 protein,CDR3 DNA,D gene,CDR3 length,clone size,J gene,V gene
CASSPTTQGKQYF,TGTGCCAGCAGCCCGACCACTCAGGGGAAGCAGTATTTT,-,13,many,TRBJ2-3,TRBV7-9
CSATSGGYTDTQYF,TGCAGTGCTACCAGCGGGGGGTATACAGATACGCAGTATTTT,TRBD2,14,-,TRBJ2-3,TRBV20-1
CASRQGLAGRFQETQYF,TGCGCCAGCAGACAGGGACTAGCGGGGAGATTCCAAGAGACCCAGTACTTC,TRBD2,17,many,TRBJ2-5,TRBV4-1
CATSEPDRAYGYTF,TGTGCCACCAGTGAACCGGACAGGGCCTATGGCTACACCTTC,TRBD1,14,-,TRBJ1-2,TRBV24-1
CASSGQQGFRGETQYF,TGTGCCAGCAGCGGTCAACAGGGATTCCGGGGAGAGACCCAGTACTTC,-,16,few,TRBJ2-5,TRBV9
CASTFELAGANEQFF,TGCGCCAGCACCTTCGAACTAGCGGGGGCCAATGAGCAGTTCTTC,TRBD2,15,-,TRBJ2-1,TRBV5-1
CASNGQGFNNEQFF,TGTGCCAGCAACGGGCAGGGCTTCAACAATGAGCAGTTCTTC,-,14,-,TRBJ2-1,TRBV2
CASKVRGVSYNEQYF,TGTGCCAGCAAGGTCCGCGGGGTATCCTACAATGAGCAGTACTTC,-,15,-,TRBJ2-7,TRBV2
CAIWDRGLVDGSYNEQFF,TGTGCCATCTGGGACAGGGGGTTGGTTGATGGCTCCTACAATGAGCAGTTCTTC,TRBD1,18,-,TRBJ2-1,TRBV10-3
CASSLPGDEQYF,TGTGCCAGCAGCTTGCCGGGGGACGAGCAGTACTTC,-,12,many,TRBJ2-7,TRBV5-5
CASSFGGNTYEQYF,TGCGCCAGCAGCTTTGGGGGAAATACCTACGAGCAGTACTTC,-,14,few,TRBJ2-7,TRBV5-1